Listed here is a single T cell receptor (beta chain). The CDR3 extends over 15 amino acids. V was clipped by 3 bases and J by 0 bases, with 9 bases between them. The germline CDR1 and CDR2 sequences are KGHSH and LQKENI. The protocol was immunoSEQ multiplex PCR, while the TCRdb copy is restricted to in-frame clones and leaves out a portion. The sample lists 50,000 to 65,000 clones, around nine tenths seen once, with roughly 1.8% in the top ten. This entry belongs to a study of T cell changes during pregnancy in multiple sclerosis. The chain uses TRBV18 and TRBJ1-3; D possibly corresponds to TRBD1 (5 bases). This TCR came from a female donor with multiple sclerosis, enrolled in a pregnancy study. The sequencing here drew on peripheral blood, taken after pregnancy. CDR3 region: CASSPIQDSGNTIYF. CDR3 sequence (DNA): TGTGCCAGCTCACCGATACAGGACTCTGGAAACACCATATATTTT.